The T cell receptor (beta chain) described here comes from a study of shared clonotypes between healthy human individuals. CD45RO-negative, CCR7-selected cells formed the naive CD8 fraction, which excluded terminally differentiated effector memory CD45RA+ cells. There are a few counts of this clone. The V and J ends lost 6 bases and 4 bases respectively, with 12 bases between them. Germline lookup yields CDR1 WNHNN and CDR2 SYGVQD (reference sequence). This CDR3 has 13 residues. The method was immunoSEQ multiplex PCR; TCRdb's version includes in-frame clones alone and lacks a portion of them. The sample consists of 1.5 million to 2.5 million clones, about 95% of them appearing once.

The chain is built from TRBV10-1 and TRBJ1-1; tentatively, D is TRBD1 (6 bases). This clonotype was obtained from a man between 18 and 35 years old in good health. The sequencing sample was made of naive CD8+ T cells sorted from blood. The CDR3 region has the DNA TGCGCCAGCAGACAGGGAGGTGGCACTGAAGCTTTCTTT. Protein sequence: CASRQGGGTEAFF.